These 12 T cell receptor beta chains share one sample of origin, sequenced in a study of T cells in localized non-small cell lung cancer. Assay: immunoSEQ multiplex PCR; the TCRdb copy retains only in-frame clones and omits some. The sample lists tens of thousands of clones; roughly 80% were seen once. The sample here was peripheral blood, taken before any cancer treatment. All receptors derive from a male donor aged 60 or over with stage II squamous cell lung carcinoma.

This clone is medium-sized (0.01 to 0.1%). V and J are TRBV28 and TRBJ1-4; D unclear. Germline V lookup: CDR1 MDHEN, CDR2 SYDVKM. The CDR3 has 14 residues. V was trimmed by 7 bases and J by 7 bases, leaving 16 bases between them. The CDR3 DNA reads TGTGCCAGCAAGGGTTGGAAGACGGTTGAAAAACTGTTTTTT. This encodes CASKGWKTVEKLFF.

The chain has TRBV4-1 and TRBJ1-2; 8 bases are a match to TRBD1. CDR1 is MGHRA, CDR2 YSYEKL, per germline. Unmatched junction bases numbered 3, after V lost 2 bases and J lost 4 bases. The CDR3 covers 14 residues. The CDR3, as DNA: TGCGCCAGCAGCCAATCCGGACAGGGCTATGGCTACACCTTC. Amino acid sequence: CASSQSGQGYGYTF.

This clone was detected a few times. In DNA, the CDR3 is TGCGCCAGCAGCTTGGGAGGGACAGCGATCTCCTACGAGCAGTACTTC. This translates into CASSLGGTAISYEQYF. This chain connects TRBV5-1 to TRBJ2-7; 7 bases are shared with TRBD1. Germline V gene data show CDR1 as SGHRS and CDR2 as YFSETQ. Trimming cost V 0 bases and J 0 bases; bases outside gene matches: 6. The CDR3 is 16 residues long.

The V and J genes are TRBV29-1 and TRBJ2-5; weak D call: TRBD1 (5 bases). V gave up 3 bases and J gave up 2 bases, with 10 bases separating them. Germline assignment: CDR1 SQVTM and CDR2 ANQGSEA. This CDR3 has 13 residues. The CDR3 nucleotides read TGCAGCGTTGAGGGGCTGAGACAAGAGACCCAGTACTTC. Protein product: CSVEGLRQETQYF.

The chain employs TRBV10-3 and TRBJ1-1, with D perhaps matching TRBD1 (5 bases). This CDR3 spans 17 amino acids. Trimming pared 0 bases from V and 1 base from J, leaving 15 bases between. From germline, CDR1 is ENHRY and CDR2 SYGVKD. The CDR3 sequence is CAISESRQRRGNTEAFF. The CDR3 DNA reads as TGTGCCATCAGTGAGTCGAGACAGCGGCGGGGGAACACTGAAGCTTTCTTT.

J is TRBJ1-1 and V is TRBV27, with unresolved D. CDR3 size: 14 residues. V gave up 2 bases and J gave up 4 bases, with 11 bases separating them. The germline V gene has CDR1 MNHEY and CDR2 SMNVEV (reference sequence). The DNA of the CDR3 is TGTGCCAGCAGTTTAATGGACTCTACCACTGAAGCTTTCTTT. Amino acid sequence: CASSLMDSTTEAFF.

This clone was recorded only once. This chain joins TRBV9 and TRBJ2-5, with a possible D match to TRBD1 (6 bases). Germline V gene sequence: CDR1 SGDLS, CDR2 YYNGEE. The V and J ends lost 0 bases and 2 bases respectively, with 11 bases between them. This CDR3 comprises 15 residues. CDR3 sequence reads: CASSVEGTLQETQYF. The CDR3 nucleotides are TGTGCCAGCAGCGTAGAAGGGACACTTCAAGAGACCCAGTACTTC.

The sample holds a few counts of this clone. The V call is TRBV19, the J call TRBJ1-5, with D uncertain. Trimming left V 5 bases short and J 4 bases short, with 9 bases between. In germline, CDR1 is LNHDA, CDR2 SQIVND (reference sequence). The CDR3 has 13 residues. Here the CDR3 DNA reads TGTGCCAGTAGTCCGACAAATAATCAGCCCCAGCATTTT. Amino acid sequence: CASSPTNNQPQHF.

The chain has TRBV6-5 and TRBJ1-1; unclear D gene. This CDR3 has 14 amino acids. Germline values: CDR1 MNHEY, CDR2 SVGAGI. Trimming removed 8 bases from V and 5 bases from J, with 18 bases in between. The CDR3 nucleotides are TGTGCCAGCCGAATGACCCATTCGGAGACTGAAGCTTTCTTT. Its translation: CASRMTHSETEAFF.

This sequence joins TRBV19 and TRBJ1-3; D is perhaps TRBD1 (6 bases). The V gene's germline CDR1 is LNHDA and CDR2 SQIVND (reference sequence). This CDR3 comprises 15 residues. V dropped 10 bases and J dropped 0 bases, with 16 bases sitting between them. The CDR3 bases are TGTGCCACATCCACGAGGGGGGACTCTGGAAACACCATATATTTT. Its translation: CATSTRGDSGNTIYF. The variable domain in full, completed from reference TRBV19 and TRBJ1-3, reads DGGITQSPKYLFRKEGQNVTLSCEQNLNHDAMYWYRQDPGQGLRLIYYSQIVNDFQKGDIAEGYSVSREKKESFPLTVTSAQKNPTAFYLCATSTRGDSGNTIYFGEGSWLTVV.

This CDR3 reads CASSPESGNTIYF. As DNA, the CDR3 is TGTGCCAGCTCTCCGGAGAGTGGAAACACCATATATTTT. This chain connects TRBV18 to TRBJ1-3; D not certain. CDR1 KGHSH and CDR2 LQKENI come from the germline V gene. This CDR3 comprises 13 residues. Trimming took 6 bases from V and 3 from J, leaving 9 bases between them.

This clone was counted a single time. The chain is built from TRBV10-3 and TRBJ2-1, with D unresolved. Trimming cost V 1 base and J 5 bases, with 3 bases left between them. Germline assignment: CDR1 ENHRY and CDR2 SYGVKD. This CDR3 has 12 amino acids. As DNA, the CDR3 is TGTGCCATCAGTGAGTGGGACAATGAGCAGTTCTTC. Translating gives CAISEWDNEQFF.